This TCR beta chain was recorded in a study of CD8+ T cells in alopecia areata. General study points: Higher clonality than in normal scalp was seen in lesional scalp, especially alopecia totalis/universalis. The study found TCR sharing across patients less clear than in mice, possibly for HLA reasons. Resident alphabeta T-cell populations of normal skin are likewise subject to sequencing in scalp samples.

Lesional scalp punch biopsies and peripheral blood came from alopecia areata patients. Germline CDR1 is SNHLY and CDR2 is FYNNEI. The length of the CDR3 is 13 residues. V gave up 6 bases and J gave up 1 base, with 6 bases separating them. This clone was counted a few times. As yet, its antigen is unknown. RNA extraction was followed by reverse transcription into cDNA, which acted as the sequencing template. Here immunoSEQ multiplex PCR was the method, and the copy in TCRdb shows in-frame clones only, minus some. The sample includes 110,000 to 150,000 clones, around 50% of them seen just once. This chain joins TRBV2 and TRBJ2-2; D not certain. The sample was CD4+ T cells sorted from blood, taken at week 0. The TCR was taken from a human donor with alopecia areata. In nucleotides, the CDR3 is TGTGCCAGCAGCCCCCAGAACACCGGGGAGCTGTTTTTT. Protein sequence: CASSPQNTGELFF.